This entry lists 2 T cell receptor beta chains sequenced from one sample in a study of yellow fever vaccine responses in identical twins. Each CDR3 protein gets one entry after TCRdb re-called the RT-PCR reads with MiXCR. Here the sample spans approximately 15,000 distinct CDR3 sequences, roughly 85% being singletons. The sample was T cells from blood (PBMCs), unsorted or a sorted subset (not recorded which), taken before or after yellow fever vaccination (not recorded which). The receptor source for this set is a woman under 30 who received the yellow fever vaccine.

The rearrangement links TRBV7-9 to TRBJ2-3; the D is unclear. CDR1 is SEHNR, CDR2 FQNEAQ, per germline (reference sequence). V shed 3 bases and J shed 6 bases, with 4 bases lying between them. There are 11 residues in the CDR3. The CDR3 coding sequence is TGTGCCAGCAGCTTGACTGATACGCAGTATTTT. Its protein product is CASSLTDTQYF. The variable domain in full, with the rest retrieved from reference TRBV7-9 and TRBJ2-3, is DTGVSQNPRHKITKRGQNVTFRCDPISEHNRLYWYRQTLGQGPEFLTYFQNEAQLEKSRLLSDRFSAERPKGSFSTLEIQRTEQGDSAMYLCASSLTDTQYFGPGTRLTVL.

CDR3 region: CASSQATGNNEQFF. DNA of the CDR3: TGCGCCAGCAGCCAGGCAACAGGGAATAATGAGCAGTTCTTC. The chain joins TRBV4-3 to TRBJ2-1, with D possibly TRBD1 on 6 matching bases. Germline assignment: CDR1 LGHNA and CDR2 YSLEER. The V end was cut by 3 bases, the J end by 7 bases, with 13 bases between. This CDR3 is 14 amino acids long.